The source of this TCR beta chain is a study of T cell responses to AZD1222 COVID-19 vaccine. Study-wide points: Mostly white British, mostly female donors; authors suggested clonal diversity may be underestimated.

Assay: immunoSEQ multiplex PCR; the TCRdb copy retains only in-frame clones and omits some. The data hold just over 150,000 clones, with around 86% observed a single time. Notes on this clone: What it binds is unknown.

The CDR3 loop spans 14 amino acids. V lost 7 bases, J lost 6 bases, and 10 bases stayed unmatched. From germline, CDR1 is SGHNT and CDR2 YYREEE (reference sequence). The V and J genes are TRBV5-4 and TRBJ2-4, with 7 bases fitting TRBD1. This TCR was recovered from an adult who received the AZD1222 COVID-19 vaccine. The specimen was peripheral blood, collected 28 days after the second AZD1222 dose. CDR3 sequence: CASQNRGEANIQYF. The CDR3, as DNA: TGTGCCAGCCAAAACAGGGGTGAGGCAAACATTCAGTACTTC.